The 6 T cell receptor beta chains in this list originate from one sample, sequenced in a study of post-analysis software for immune sequencing data. General study results and limits: Several TRBV segments (TRBV5-6, TRBV5-1 and TRBV20-1 among them) occurred more frequently in patients than in controls.

Presence of unique molecular identifiers characterized the TCR beta cDNA libraries. TCRdb called the PCR reads again in MiXCR, with one record for every CDR3 protein. Of approximately 250,000 distinct CDR3 sequences in the sample, less than 40% are singletons; the top ten hold approximately 4.6%. The antigens these receptors bind are not known. Sequencing used blood. These receptors came from a girl aged 5-17 years with multiple sclerosis.

As regards this clonotype: Possible read error: a much larger clone is one base away. This chain links TRBV27 with TRBJ2-5, with D hard to call. CDR3 length: 13 residues. From germline, CDR1 is MNHEY and CDR2 SMNVEV (reference sequence). This CDR3 is CASSFVSREIQYF. The CDR3 nucleotides are TGTGCCAGCAGTTTTGTCTCTCGAGAGATCCAGTACTTC.

The CDR3 is CASLQRGRQETQYF. The CDR3 DNA reads as TGTGCCAGCCTCCAGAGGGGCCGTCAAGAGACCCAGTACTTC. The chain has TRBV6-6 and TRBJ2-5; D is possibly TRBD1 or TRBD2 (5 bases each). CDR3 length equals 14 residues. Trimming shortened V by 8 bases and J by 2 bases, and 15 bases separated the two germline ends. Germline values: CDR1 MNHNY, CDR2 SVGAGI (reference sequence).

This clonotype occurred a few times. The chain is built from TRBV14 and TRBJ2-1, with D possibly matching TRBD2 (6 bases). CDR1 and CDR2 (germline): SGHDN, FVKESK. V shed 6 bases and J shed 4 bases, with 19 bases lying between them. The CDR3 consists of 16 residues. The CDR3, as DNA: TGTGCCAGCAGTCGGACCGGGACTGTCATTTACAATGAGCAGTTCTTC. Amino acids: CASSRTGTVIYNEQFF.

This clonotype was observed many times. The chain employs TRBV5-1 and TRBJ1-1; D remains ambiguous. Trimming took off 7 bases at V and 5 bases at J, with 9 bases between the two ends. Germline-derived CDR1 and CDR2 are SGHRS and YFSETQ. This CDR3 contains 11 residues. CDR3 amino acids: CASRSETEAFF. CDR3 in DNA: TGCGCCAGCCGAAGTGAAACTGAAGCTTTCTTT.

The CDR3 nucleotides read TGTGCCAGCAGTGAATACTACCTCGACAATGAGCAGTTCTTC. This translates into CASSEYYLDNEQFF. The genes are TRBV25-1 and TRBJ2-1; D gene ambiguous. CDR3 length equals 14 residues. With 0 bases removed from V and 5 bases from J, the gap between germline ends came to 8 bases. The germline V gene encodes CDR1 MGHDK and CDR2 SYGVNS.

This chain uses TRBV20-1 with TRBJ2-1; D is undetermined. CDR3 length: 13 residues. Germline values: CDR1 DFQATT, CDR2 SNEGSKA (reference sequence). V gave up 6 bases and J gave up 7 bases, with 16 bases separating them. The CDR3 loop reads CSAPERTVNEQFF. The DNA for the CDR3 is TGCAGTGCCCCAGAGAGAACGGTAAATGAGCAGTTCTTC.